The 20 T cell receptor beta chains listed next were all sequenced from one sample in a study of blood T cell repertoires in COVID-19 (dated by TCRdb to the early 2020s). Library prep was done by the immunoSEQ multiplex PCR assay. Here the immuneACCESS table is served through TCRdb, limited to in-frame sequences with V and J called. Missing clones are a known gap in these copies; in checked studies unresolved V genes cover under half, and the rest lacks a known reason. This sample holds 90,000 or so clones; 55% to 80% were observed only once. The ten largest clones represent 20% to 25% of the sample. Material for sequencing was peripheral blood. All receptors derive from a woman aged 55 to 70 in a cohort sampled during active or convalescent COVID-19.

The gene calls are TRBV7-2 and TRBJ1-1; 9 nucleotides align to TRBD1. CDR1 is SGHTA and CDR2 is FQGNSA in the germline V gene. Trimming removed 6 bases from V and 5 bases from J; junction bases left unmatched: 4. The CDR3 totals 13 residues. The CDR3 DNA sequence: TGTGCCAGCAGTCCACAGGGGGCGACTGAAGCTTTCTTT. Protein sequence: CASSPQGATEAFF.

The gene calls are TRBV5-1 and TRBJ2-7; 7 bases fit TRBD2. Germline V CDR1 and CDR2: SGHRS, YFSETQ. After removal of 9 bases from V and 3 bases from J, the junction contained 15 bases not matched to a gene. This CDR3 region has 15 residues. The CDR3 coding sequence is TGCGCCACTAGCCTCGTGGGAGGGTATATCTACGAGCAGTACTTC. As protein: CATSLVGGYIYEQYF.

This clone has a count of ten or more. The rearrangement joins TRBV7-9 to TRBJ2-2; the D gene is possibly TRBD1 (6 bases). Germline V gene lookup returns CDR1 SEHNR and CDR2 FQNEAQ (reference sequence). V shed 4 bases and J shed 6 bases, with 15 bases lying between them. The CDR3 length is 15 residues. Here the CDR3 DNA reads TGTGCCAGCAGCTCACCCGAGGACAGTCCCGGGGAGCTGTTTTTT. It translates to CASSSPEDSPGELFF.

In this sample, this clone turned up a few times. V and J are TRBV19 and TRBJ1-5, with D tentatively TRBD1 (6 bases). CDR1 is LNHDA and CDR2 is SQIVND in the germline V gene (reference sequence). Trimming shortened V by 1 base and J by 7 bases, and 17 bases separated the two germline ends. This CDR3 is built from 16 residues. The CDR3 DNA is TGTGCCAGTAGTATAGTCGGTACAGGGCTGAAGCAGCCCCAGCATTTT. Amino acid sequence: CASSIVGTGLKQPQHF.

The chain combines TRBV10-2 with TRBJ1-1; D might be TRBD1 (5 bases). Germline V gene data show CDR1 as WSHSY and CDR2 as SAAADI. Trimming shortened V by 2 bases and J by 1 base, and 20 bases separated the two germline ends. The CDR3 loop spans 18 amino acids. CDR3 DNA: TGCGCCAGCAGTGAGAGGGGATTTACAGCCGCTGCGAACACTGAAGCTTTCTTT. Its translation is CASSERGFTAAANTEAFF.

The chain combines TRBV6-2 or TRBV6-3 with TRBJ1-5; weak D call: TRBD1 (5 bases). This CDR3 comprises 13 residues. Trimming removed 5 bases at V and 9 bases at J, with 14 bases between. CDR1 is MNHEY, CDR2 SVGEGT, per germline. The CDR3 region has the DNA TGTGCCAGCAGTACCGGGACTCTGGGGCCCCAGCATTTT. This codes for CASSTGTLGPQHF.

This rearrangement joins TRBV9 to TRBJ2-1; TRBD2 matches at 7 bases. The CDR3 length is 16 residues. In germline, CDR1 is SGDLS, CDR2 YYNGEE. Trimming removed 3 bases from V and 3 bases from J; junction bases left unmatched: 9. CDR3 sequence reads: CASSGGLGGSYNEQFF. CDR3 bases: TGTGCCAGCAGCGGAGGGTTGGGGGGGAGCTACAATGAGCAGTTCTTC.

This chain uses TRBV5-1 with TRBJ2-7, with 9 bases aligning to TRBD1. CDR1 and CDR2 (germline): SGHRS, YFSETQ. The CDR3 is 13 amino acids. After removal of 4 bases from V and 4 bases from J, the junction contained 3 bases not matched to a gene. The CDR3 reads CASSGQGRYEQYF. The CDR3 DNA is TGCGCCAGCAGCGGACAGGGGCGGTACGAGCAGTACTTC. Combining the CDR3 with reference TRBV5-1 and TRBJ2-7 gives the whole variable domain KAGVTQTPRYLIKTRGQQVTLSCSPISGHRSVSWYQQTPGQGLQFLFEYFSETQRNKGNFPGRFSGRQFSNSRSEMNVSTLELGDSALYLCASSGQGRYEQYFGPGTRLTVT.

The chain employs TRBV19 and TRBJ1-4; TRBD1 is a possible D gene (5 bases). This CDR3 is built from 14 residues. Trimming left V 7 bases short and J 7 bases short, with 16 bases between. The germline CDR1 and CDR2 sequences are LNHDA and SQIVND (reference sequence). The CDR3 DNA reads TGTGCCAGTAATCAGGGTAGGAGTGGTGAAAAACTGTTTTTT. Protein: CASNQGRSGEKLFF.

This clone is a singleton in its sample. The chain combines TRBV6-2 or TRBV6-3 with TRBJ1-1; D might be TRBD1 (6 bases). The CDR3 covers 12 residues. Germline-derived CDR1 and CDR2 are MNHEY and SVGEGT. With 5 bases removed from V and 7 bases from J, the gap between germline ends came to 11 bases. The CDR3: CASSRAGVEAFF. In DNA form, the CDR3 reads TGTGCCAGCAGTAGGGCAGGGGTTGAAGCTTTCTTT.

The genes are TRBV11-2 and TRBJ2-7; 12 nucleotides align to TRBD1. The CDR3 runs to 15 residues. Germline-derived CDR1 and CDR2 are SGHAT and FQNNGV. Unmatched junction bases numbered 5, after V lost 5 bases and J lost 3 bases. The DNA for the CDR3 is TGTGCCAGCAGCCCCGGGACAGGGGGCTTCTACGAGCAGTACTTC. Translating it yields CASSPGTGGFYEQYF.

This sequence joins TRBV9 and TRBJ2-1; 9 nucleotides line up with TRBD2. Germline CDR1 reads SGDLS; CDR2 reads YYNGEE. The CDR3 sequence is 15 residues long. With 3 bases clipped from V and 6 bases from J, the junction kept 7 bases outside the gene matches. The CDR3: CASSGGAGGPNEQFF. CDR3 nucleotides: TGTGCCAGCAGCGGAGGGGCGGGGGGGCCCAATGAGCAGTTCTTC.

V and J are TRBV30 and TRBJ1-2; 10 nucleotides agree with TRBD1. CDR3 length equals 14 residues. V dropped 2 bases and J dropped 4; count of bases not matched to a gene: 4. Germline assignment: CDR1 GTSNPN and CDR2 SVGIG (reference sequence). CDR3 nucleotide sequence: TGTGCCTGGAGTCGGGACAGGGGCGGCTATGGCTACACCTTC. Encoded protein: CAWSRDRGGYGYTF. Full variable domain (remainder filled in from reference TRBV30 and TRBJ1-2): SQTIHQWPATLVQPVGSPLSLECTVEGTSNPNLYWYRQAAGRGLQLLFYSVGIGQISSEVPQNLSASRPQDRQFILSSKKLLLSDSGFYLCAWSRDRGGYGYTFGSGTRLTVV.

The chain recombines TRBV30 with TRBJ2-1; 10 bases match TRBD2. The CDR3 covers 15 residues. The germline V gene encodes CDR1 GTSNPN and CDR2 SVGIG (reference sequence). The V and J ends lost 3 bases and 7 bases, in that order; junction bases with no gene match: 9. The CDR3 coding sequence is TGTGCCTGGAGCTTTCCAGCGGGGGGGAGGAATGAGCAGTTCTTC. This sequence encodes CAWSFPAGGRNEQFF.

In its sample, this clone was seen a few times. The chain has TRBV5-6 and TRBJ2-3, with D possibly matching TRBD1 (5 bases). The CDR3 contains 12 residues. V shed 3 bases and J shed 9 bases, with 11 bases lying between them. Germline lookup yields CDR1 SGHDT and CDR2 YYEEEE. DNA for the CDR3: TGTGCCAGCAGCTCGGACATCACGACGCAGTATTTT. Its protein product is CASSSDITTQYF.

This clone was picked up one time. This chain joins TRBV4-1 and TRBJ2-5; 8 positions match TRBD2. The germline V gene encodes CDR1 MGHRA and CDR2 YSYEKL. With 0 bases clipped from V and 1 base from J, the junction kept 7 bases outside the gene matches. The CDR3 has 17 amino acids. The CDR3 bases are TGCGCCAGCAGCCAAGACGGGGGGGGCAGAACCCAAGAGACCCAGTACTTC. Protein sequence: CASSQDGGGRTQETQYF.

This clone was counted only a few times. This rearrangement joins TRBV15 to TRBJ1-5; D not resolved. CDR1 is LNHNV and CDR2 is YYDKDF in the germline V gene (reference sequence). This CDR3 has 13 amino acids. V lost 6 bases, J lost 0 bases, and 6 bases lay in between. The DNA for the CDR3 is TGTGCCACCAGTAAAAATAGCAATCAGCCCCAGCATTTT. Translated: CATSKNSNQPQHF. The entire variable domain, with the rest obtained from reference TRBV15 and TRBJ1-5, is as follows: DAMVIQNPRYQVTQFGKPVTLSCSQTLNHNVMYWYQQKSSQAPKLLFHYYDKDFNNEADTPDNFQSRRPNTSFCFLDIRSPGLGDTAMYLCATSKNSNQPQHFGDGTRLSIL.

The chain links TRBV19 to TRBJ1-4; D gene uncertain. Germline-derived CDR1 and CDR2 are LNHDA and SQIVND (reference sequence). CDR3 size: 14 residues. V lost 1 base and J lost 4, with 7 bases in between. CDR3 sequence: CASSIGRFNEKLFF. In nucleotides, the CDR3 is TGTGCCAGTAGTATAGGCAGGTTTAATGAAAAACTGTTTTTT.

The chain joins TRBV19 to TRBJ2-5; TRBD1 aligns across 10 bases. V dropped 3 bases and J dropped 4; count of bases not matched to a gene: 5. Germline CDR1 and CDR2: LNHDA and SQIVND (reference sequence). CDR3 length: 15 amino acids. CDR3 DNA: TGTGCCAGTAGTATCGGGACAGGGGTAGGAGAGACCCAGTACTTC. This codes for CASSIGTGVGETQYF.

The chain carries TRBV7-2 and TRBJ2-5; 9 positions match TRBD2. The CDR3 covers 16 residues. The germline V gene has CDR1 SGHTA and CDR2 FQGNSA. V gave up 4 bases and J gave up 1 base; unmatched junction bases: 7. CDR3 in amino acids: CASSSQGRGGQETQYF. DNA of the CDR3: TGTGCCAGCAGCTCCCAGGGGCGGGGGGGCCAAGAGACCCAGTACTTC.